One sample yielded the 3 T cell receptor beta chains listed below, sequenced in a study of T cells after posttransplantation cyclophosphamide. The assay was immunoSEQ multiplex PCR, and TCRdb's table has in-frame clones only and misses some. Singletons are absent from the sample, which has about 9,100 clones. Treatment was busulfan-fludarabine conditioning, a marrow graft, and cyclophosphamide on days +3 and +4. Sequencing used PBMCs, obtained approximately 380 days after allogeneic stem cell transplant with posttransplant cyclophosphamide. The receptor set was obtained from a male patient in his fifties or sixties who received an allogeneic stem cell transplant from a related donor and was CMV-positive. Some of the T cells may derive from the graft donor.

This clone has at least ten counts. The V call is TRBV6-1, the J call TRBJ2-3; 9 bases are shared with TRBD2. The J segment lost 2 bases and the V segment lost 11 bases, leaving 5 bases of the junction unmatched. Germline CDR1 reads MNHNS; CDR2 reads SASEGT. The CDR3 runs 13 residues. This CDR3 reads CAGRTSATDTQYF. CDR3 DNA sequence: TGTGCCGGCCGGACTAGCGCCACAGATACGCAGTATTTT.

This clone has at least ten counts. This chain uses TRBV11-3 with TRBJ2-3, with TRBD2 matching 9 bases. The CDR3 runs to 15 residues. The germline V gene has CDR1 SGHNT and CDR2 YENEEA. V dropped 1 base and J dropped 4; count of bases not matched to a gene: 3. The CDR3 bases are TGTGCCAGCAGCTTAGGCGGGGGGGCCTCAGATACGCAGTATTTT. It codes for CASSLGGGASDTQYF.

This clone was recorded at least ten times. V usage is TRBV12-1 and J usage is TRBJ2-1; no DNA check was done on the table's D call, TRBD1. TRBV12-1 is labeled a pseudogene. The CDR3 consists of 16 residues. As DNA, the CDR3 is TGTGCCAGCAGCCGGGGAGGTACAGGGGGGTACAATGAGCAGTTCTTC. Translated, it gives CASSRGGTGGYNEQFF.